This TCR beta chain was sequenced during a study of T cells in Graves' hyperthyroidism and ophthalmopathy. Points from the study as a whole: Separating ophthalmopathy from stable hyperthyroidism was achieved by a 13 V-J model.

This CDR3 has 13 amino acids. Per the germline V gene, CDR1 is WNHNN and CDR2 is SYGVQD (reference sequence). Trimming removed 4 bases at V and 8 bases at J, with 9 bases between. Patients were excluded because of uncontrolled infection, other autoimmune disease, pregnancy or lactation. Orbital computed tomography and thyroid ultrasound, together with serum TRAb and thyroxine and clinical symptoms, were used for diagnoses. Isolation of PBMCs was performed on around 9.8 ml fresh peripheral blood. RNA transcripts gave rise to amplified TCR beta CDR3 regions. First-round RT-PCR targeting the TCR CDR3 was performed with the HTBI primer set. One entry per CDR3 protein, called by TCRdb with MiXCR from the multiplex PCR reads. This sample has hundreds of thousands of distinct CDR3 sequences, with about 14% found just once. The table lists this clonotype with a few counts. Its antigen is currently unknown.

Sequenced material: blood. This rearrangement joins TRBV10-1 to TRBJ1-6, with no clear D. This clonotype was sampled from a man aged 45 to 65 with Graves' ophthalmopathy. The CDR3 DNA is TGCGCCAGCAGTGCCGGGTTTGATTCACCCCTCCACTTT. Protein product: CASSAGFDSPLHF.